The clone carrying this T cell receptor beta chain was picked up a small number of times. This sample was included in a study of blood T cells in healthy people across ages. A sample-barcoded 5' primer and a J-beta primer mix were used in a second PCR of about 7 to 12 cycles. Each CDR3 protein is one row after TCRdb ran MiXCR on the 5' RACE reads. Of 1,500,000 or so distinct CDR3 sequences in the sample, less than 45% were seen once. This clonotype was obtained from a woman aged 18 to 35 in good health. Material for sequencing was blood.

The CDR3 DNA is TGTGCCAGCAGTTTCTTGGCCAGGGTCGACAATGAGCAGTTCTTC. This encodes CASSFLARVDNEQFF. This chain uses TRBV12-3 or TRBV12-4 with TRBJ2-1; possible D gene TRBD1, 5 bases. The CDR3 is 15 amino acids. V lost 3 bases to trimming and J lost 5 bases, with 14 bases between them.